Listed here is a single TCR beta chain. Its cognate antigen is unknown. Assay: immunoSEQ multiplex PCR; the TCRdb copy retains only in-frame clones and omits some. This sample has 55,000 to 75,000 clones, with about 85% found just once. The data were taken from a study of OX40 agonist ivuxolimab in advanced cancers. Study context: The group had a mean age of around 60 years, ranged from roughly 23 to 79, and was 82.7% male. Whole-study results and caveats: Clonal expansion among partial responders at 0.1-3.0 mg/kg ranked near the lowest.

CDR1 SEHNR and CDR2 FQNEAQ come from the germline V gene (reference sequence). This CDR3 region has 14 residues. V lost 3 bases and J lost 3, with 12 bases in between. The input for sequencing was CD4+ or CD8+ T cells sorted from blood, taken in a trial of the OX40 agonist ivuxolimab. The clonotype comes from an adult with an advanced solid tumor such as melanoma, head and neck, liver or kidney cancer. This chain connects TRBV7-9 to TRBJ2-7; D is perhaps TRBD1 or TRBD2 (5 bases each). CDR3 bases: TGTGCCAGCAGCTTCGGGACCGGCAACTACGAGCAGTACTTC. Translated, it gives CASSFGTGNYEQYF. Full variable domain (outside the CDR3, taken from reference TRBV7-9 and TRBJ2-7): DTGVSQNPRHKITKRGQNVTFRCDPISEHNRLYWYRQTLGQGPEFLTYFQNEAQLEKSRLLSDRFSAERPKGSFSTLEIQRTEQGDSAMYLCASSFGTGNYEQYFGPGTRLTVT.